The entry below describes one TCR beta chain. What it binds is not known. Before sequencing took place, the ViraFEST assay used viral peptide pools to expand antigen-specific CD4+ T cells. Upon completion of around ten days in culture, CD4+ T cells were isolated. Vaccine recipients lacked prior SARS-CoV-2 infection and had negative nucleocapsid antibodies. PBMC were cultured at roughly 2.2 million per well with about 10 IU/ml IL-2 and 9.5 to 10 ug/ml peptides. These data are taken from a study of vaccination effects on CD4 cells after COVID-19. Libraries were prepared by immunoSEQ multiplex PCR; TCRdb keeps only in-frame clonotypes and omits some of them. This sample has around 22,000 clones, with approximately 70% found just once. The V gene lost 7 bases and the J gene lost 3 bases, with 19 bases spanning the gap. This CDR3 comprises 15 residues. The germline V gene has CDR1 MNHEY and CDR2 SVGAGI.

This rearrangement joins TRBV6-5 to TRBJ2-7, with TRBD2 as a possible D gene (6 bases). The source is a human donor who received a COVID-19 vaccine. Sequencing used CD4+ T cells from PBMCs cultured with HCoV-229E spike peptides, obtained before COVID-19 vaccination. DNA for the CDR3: TGTGCCAGCACCCTCGACACTAGCCGGGGCTACGAGCAGTACTTC. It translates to CASTLDTSRGYEQYF.